This T cell receptor beta chain was recorded in a study of cytomegalovirus exposure and HLA in healthy donors. Use of 60 Vbeta and 13 Jbeta primers characterized the PCR. This table comes from immunoSEQ multiplex PCR, and its TCRdb copy is limited to in-frame clones, with some not included. Of 150,000 to 200,000 clones in the sample, roughly four fifths were seen once. Findings and caveats of the study: Using the classifier, cytomegalovirus status was reportedly diagnosed with high specificity and sensitivity. Accurate HLA-A and HLA-B prediction from TCR beta sequences was reported for most subjects. The dataset shows that most TCR sequences were rare, while some public TCRs occurred in many donors. Some segments of the V type, notably TRBV6-2 and TRBV6-3, were excluded as indistinguishable.

Details on this clone: What it recognizes is unknown.

CDR3 length: 14 amino acids. Looked up from germline, CDR1 is SQVTM and CDR2 is ANQGSEA. The J segment lost 7 bases and the V segment lost 5 bases, leaving 3 bases of the junction unmatched. Material for sequencing was PBMCs. The V gene is TRBV29-1, the J gene TRBJ2-1; TRBD2 matches at 15 bases. This clonotype was sampled from a girl aged 10 to 17 in good health and CMV-seropositive. This CDR3 reads CSVRTSGGANEQFF. The DNA for the CDR3 is TGCAGCGTTCGGACTAGCGGGGGGGCAAATGAGCAGTTCTTC.